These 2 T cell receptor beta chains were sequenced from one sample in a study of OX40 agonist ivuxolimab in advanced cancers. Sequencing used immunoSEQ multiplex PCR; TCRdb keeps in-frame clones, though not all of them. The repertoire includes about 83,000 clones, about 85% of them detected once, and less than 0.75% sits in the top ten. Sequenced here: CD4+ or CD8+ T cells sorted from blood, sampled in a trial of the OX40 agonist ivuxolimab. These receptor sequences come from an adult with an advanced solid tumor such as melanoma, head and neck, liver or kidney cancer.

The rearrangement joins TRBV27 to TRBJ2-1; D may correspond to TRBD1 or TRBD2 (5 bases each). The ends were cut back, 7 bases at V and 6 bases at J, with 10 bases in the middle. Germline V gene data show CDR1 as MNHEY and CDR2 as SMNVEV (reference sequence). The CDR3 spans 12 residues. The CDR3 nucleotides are TGTGCCAGCAAGGTCGGGGCCAATGAGCAGTTCTTC. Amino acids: CASKVGANEQFF.

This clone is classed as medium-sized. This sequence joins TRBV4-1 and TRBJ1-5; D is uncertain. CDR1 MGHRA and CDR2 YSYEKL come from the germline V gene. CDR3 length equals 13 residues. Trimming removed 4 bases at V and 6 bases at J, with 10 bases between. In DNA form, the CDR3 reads TGCGCCAGCAGCCCCATCAGTGGTCAGCCCCAGCATTTT. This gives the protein CASSPISGQPQHF.